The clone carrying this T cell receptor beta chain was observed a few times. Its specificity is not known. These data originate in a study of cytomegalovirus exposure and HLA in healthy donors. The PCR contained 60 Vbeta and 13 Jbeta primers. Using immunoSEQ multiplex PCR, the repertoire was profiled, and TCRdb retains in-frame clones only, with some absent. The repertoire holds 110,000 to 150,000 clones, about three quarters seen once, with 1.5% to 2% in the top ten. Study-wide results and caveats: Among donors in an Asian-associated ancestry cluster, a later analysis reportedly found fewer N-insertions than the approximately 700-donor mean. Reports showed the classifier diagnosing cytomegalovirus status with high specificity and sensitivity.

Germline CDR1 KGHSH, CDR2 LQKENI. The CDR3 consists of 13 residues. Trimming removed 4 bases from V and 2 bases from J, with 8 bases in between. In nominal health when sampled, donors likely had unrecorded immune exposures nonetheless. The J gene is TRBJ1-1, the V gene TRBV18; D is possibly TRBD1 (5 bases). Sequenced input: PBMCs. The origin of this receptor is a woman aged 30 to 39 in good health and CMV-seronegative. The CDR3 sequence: CASSLQGNTEAFF. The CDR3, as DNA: TGTGCCAGCTCACTGCAGGGTAACACTGAAGCTTTCTTT.